The entry below describes one T cell receptor beta chain. The antigen remains unidentified. The treatment is: about 20 received Ad26.COV2.S at low or high dose, single or two shots; about 5 received placebo; per-sample allocation not given. Samples came from day 63 after the first vaccine or placebo injection. The sample is drawn from a study of Ad26.COV2.S vaccination and SARS-CoV-2 variants. As for the study in general: Each vaccinee took Ad26.COV2.S intramuscularly, once or twice 56 days apart.

Only in-frame clones appear in the TCRdb table, and some are missing; sequencing was by immunoSEQ multiplex PCR. The sample lists 440,000 or so clones; 90% were seen once. Study conclusions and caveats: Recipients of vaccine and of placebo showed similar breadth of their non-spike TCR repertoires.

The material was peripheral blood, obtained in a trial of Ad26.COV2.S vaccine versus placebo. This TCR came from a person aged 18 to 59 who received the Ad26.COV2.S COVID-19 vaccine or a placebo.

CDR3 sequence (DNA): TGTGCCAGCAGCTCCCCTAATTCACCCCTCCACTTT. The encoded protein is CASSSPNSPLHF. The rearrangement uses TRBV7-2 and TRBJ1-6; D gene uncertain. V was shortened by 4 bases and J by 6 bases, with 4 bases between the two germline ends. Germline V gives CDR1 SGHTA, CDR2 FQGNSA. The CDR3 covers 12 residues.